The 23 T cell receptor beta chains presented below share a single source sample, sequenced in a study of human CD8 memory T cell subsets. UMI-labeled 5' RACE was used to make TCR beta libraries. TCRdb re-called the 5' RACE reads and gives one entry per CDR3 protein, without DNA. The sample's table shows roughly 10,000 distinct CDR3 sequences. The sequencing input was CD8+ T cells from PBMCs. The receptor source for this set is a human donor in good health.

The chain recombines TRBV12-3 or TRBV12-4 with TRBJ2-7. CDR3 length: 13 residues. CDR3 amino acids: CASSLVFSYEQYF.

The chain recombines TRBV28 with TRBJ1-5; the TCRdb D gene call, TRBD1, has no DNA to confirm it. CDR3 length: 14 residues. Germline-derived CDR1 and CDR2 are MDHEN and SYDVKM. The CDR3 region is CASSDGTDNQPQHF.

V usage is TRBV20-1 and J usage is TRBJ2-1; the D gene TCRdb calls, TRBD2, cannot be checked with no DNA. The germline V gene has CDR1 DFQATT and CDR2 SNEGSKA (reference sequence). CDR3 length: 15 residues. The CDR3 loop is CSARDWAEGYNEQFF.

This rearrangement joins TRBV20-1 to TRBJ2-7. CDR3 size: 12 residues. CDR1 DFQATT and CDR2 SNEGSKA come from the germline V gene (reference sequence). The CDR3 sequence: CSARENSYEQYF.

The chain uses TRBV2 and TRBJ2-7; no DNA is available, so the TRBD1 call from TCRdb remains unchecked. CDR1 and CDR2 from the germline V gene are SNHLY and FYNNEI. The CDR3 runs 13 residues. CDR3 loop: CASSLREPYEQYF.

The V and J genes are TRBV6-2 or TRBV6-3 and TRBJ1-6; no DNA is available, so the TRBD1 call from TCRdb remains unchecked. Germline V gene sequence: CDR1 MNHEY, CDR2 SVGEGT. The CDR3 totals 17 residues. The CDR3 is CASSYPRQEAYNSPLHF.

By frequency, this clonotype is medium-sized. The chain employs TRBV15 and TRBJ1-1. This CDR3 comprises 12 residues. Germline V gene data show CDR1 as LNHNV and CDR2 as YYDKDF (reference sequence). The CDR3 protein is CATSRMGTEAFF. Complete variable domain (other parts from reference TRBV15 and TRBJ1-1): DAMVIQNPRYQVTQFGKPVTLSCSQTLNHNVMYWYQQKSSQAPKLLFHYYDKDFNNEADTPDNFQSRRPNTSFCFLDIRSPGLGDTAMYLCATSRMGTEAFFGQGTRLTVV.

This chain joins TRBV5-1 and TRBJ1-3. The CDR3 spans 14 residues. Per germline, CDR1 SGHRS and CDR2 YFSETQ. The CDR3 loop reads CASSLGPDGNTIYF.

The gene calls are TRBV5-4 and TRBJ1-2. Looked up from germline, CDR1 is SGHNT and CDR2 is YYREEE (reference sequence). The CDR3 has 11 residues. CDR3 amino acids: CASSSLSGYTF.

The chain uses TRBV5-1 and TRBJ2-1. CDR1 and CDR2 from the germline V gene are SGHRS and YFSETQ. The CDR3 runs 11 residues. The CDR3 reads CASSLENEQFF.

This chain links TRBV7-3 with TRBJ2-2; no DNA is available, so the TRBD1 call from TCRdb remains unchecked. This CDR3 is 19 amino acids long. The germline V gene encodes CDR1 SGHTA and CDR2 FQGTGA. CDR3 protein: CASSPFPLGAIGNTGELFF.

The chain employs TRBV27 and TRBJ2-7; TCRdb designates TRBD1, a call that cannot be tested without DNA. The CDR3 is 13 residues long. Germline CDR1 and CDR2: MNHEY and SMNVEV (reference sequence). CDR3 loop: CASGNGGPYEQYF.

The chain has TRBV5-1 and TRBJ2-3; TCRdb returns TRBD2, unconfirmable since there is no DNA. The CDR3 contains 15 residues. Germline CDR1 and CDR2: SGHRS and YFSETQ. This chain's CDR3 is CASSYAGVGADTQYF.

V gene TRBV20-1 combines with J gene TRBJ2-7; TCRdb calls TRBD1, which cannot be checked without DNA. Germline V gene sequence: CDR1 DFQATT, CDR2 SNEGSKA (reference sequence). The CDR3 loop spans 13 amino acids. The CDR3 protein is CSARTGGSYEQYF.

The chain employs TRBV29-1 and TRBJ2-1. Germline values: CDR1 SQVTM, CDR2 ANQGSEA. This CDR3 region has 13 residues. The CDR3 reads CSVERRDYNEQFF.

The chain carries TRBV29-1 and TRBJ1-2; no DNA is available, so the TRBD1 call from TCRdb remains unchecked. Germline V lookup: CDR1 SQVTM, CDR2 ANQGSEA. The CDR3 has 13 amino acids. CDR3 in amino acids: CSVEWGRNYGYTF.

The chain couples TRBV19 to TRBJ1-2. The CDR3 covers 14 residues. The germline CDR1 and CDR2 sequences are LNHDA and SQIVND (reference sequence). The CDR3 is CASSMGITNDGYTF. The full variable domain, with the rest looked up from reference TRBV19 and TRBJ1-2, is DGGITQSPKYLFRKEGQNVTLSCEQNLNHDAMYWYRQDPGQGLRLIYYSQIVNDFQKGDIAEGYSVSREKKESFPLTVTSAQKNPTAFYLCASSMGITNDGYTFGSGTRLTVV.

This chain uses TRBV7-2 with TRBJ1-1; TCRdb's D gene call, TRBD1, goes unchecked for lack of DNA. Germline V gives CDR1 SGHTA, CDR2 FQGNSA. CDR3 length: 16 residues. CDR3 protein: CASSFRLGAENTEAFF.

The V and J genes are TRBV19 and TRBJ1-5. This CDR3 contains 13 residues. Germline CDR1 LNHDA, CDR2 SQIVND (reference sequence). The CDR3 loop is CASTDYSNQPQHF.

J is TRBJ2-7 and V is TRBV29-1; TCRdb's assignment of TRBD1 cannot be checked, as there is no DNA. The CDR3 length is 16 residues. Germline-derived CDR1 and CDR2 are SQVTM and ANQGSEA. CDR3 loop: CSVEDRGLTVGWEQYF.

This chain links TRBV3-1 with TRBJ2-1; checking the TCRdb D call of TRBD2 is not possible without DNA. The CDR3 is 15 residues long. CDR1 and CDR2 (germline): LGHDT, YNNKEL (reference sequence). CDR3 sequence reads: CASSQGLGTKDEQFF.

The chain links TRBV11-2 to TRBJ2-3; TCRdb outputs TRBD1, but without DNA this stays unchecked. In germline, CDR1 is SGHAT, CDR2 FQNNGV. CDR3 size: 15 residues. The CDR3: CASSLLGQLADTQYF.

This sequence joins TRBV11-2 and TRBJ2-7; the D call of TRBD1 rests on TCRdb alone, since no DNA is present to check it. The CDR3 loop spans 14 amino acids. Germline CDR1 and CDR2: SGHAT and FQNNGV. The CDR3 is CASSLFGTGDEQYF.